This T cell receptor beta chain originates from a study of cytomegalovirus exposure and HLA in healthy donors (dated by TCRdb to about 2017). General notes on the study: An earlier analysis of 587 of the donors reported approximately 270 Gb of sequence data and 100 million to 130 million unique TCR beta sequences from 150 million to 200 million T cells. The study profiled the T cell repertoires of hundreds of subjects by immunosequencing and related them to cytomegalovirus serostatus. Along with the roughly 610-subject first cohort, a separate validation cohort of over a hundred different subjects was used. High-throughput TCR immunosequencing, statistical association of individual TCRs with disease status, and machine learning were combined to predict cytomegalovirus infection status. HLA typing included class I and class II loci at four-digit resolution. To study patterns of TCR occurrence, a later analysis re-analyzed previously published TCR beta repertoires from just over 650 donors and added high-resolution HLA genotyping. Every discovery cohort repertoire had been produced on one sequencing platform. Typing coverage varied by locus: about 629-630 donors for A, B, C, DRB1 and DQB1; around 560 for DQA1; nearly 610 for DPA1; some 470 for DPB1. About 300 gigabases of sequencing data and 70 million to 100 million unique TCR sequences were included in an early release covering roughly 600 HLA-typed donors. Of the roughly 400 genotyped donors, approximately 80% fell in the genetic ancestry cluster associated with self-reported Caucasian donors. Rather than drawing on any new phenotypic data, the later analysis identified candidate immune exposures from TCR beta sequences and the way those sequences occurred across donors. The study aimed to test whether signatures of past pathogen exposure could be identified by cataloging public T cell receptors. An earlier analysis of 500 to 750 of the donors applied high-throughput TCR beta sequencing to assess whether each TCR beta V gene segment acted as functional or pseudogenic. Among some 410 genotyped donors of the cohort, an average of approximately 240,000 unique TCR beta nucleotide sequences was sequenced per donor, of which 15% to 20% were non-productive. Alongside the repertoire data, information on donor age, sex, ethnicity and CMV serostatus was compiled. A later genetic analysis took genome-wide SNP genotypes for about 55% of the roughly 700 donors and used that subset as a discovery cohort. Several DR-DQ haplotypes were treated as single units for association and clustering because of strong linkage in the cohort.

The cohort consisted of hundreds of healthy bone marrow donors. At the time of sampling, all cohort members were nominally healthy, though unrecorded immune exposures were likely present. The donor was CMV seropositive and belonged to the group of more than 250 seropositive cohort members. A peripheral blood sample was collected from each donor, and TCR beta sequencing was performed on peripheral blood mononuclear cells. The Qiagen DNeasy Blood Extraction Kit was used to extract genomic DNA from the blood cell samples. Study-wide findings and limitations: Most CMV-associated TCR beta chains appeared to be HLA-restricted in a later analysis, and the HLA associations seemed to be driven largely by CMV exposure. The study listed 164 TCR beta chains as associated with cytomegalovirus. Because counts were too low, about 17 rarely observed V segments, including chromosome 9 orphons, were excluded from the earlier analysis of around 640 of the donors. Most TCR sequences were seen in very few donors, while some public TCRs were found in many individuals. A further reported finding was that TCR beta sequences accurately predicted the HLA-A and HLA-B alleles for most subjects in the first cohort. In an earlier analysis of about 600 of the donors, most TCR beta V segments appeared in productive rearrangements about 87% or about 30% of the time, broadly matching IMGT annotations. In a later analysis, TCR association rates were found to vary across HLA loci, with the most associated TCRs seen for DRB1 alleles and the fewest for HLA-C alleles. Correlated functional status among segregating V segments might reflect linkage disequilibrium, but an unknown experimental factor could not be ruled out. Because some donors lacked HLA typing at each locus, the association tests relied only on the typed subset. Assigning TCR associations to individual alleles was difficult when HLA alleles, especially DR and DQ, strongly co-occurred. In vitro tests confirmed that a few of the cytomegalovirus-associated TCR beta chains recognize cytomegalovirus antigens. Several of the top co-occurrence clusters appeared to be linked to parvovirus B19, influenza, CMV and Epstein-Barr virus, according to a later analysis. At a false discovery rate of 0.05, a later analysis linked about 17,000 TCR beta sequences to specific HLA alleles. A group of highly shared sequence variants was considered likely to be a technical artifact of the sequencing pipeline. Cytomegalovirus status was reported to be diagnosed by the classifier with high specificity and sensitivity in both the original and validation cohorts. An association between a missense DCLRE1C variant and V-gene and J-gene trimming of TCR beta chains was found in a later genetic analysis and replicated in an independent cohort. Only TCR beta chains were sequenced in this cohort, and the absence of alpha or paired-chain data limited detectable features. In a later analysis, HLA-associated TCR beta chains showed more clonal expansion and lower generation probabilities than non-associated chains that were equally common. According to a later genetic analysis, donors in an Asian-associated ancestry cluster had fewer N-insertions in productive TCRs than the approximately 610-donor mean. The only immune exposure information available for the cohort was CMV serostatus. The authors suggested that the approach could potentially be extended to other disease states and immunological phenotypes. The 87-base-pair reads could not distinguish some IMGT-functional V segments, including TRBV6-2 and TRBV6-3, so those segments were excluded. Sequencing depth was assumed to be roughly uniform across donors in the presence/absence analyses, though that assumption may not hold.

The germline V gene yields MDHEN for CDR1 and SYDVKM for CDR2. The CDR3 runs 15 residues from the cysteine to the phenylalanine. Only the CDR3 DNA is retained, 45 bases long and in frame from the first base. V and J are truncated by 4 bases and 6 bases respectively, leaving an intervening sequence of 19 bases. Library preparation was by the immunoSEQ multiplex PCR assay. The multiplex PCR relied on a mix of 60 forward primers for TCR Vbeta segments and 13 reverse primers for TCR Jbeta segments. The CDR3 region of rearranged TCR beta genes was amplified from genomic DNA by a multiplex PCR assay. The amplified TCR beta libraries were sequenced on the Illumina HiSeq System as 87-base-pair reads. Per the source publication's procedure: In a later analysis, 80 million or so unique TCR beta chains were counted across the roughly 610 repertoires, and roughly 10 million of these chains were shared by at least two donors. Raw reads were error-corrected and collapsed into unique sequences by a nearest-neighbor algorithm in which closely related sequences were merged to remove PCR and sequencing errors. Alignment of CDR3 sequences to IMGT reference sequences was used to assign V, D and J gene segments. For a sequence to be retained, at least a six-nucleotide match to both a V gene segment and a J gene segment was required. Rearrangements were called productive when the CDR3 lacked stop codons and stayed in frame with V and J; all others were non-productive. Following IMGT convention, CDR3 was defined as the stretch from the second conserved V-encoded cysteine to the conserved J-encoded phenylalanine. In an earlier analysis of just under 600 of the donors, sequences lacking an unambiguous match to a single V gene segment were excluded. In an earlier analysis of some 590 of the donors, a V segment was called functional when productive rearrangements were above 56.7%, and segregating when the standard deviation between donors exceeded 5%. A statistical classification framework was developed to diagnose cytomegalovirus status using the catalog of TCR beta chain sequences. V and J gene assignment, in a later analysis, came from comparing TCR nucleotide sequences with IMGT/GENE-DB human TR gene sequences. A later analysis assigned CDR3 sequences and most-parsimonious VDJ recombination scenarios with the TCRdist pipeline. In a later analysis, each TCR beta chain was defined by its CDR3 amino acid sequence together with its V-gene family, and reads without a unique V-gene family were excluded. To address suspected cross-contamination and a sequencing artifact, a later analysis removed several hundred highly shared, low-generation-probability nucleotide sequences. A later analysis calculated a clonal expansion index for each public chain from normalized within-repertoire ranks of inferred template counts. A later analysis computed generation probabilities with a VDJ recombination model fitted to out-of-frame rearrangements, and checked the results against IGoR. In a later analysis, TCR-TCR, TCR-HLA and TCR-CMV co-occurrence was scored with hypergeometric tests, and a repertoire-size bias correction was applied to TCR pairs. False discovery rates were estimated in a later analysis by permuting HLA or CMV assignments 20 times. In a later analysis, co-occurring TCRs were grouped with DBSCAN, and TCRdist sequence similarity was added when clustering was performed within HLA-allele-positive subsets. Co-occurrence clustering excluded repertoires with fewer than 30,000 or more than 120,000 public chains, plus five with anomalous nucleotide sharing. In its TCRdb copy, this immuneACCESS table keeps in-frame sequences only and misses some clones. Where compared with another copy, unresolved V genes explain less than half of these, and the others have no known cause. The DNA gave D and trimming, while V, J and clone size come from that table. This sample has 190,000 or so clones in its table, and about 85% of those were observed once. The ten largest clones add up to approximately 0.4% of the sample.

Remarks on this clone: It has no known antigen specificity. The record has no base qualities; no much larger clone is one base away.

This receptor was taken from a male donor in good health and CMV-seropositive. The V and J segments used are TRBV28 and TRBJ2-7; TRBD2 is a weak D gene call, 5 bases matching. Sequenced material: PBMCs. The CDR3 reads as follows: CASSSAPRGTLEQYF. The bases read TGTGCCAGCAGTTCAGCCCCACGGGGTACGCTCGAGCAGTACTTC.